The 28 T cell receptor beta chains in this list originate from one sample, sequenced in a study of blood T cell repertoires in COVID-19. Profiling relied on immunoSEQ multiplex PCR, and the TCRdb table lists in-frame clones only, not all of them. The sample yields 60,000 to 80,000 clones, roughly 88% seen once. Sequenced input: peripheral blood. The receptors derive from a woman aged 80 or over with acute or convalescent COVID-19.

The gene calls are TRBV2 and TRBJ2-5; a weak D match, TRBD2 (6 bases). The ends were cut back, 3 bases at V and 1 base at J, with 18 bases in the middle. Germline V gene data show CDR1 as SNHLY and CDR2 as FYNNEI. The CDR3 has 17 residues. CDR3 bases: TGTGCCAGCAGTGAGCTTAGGCGGGGCCCCACCCAAGAGACCCAGTACTTC. As protein: CASSELRRGPTQETQYF.

V gene TRBV6-5 combines with J gene TRBJ1-5; D perhaps matches TRBD1 (5 bases). The V and J ends lost 6 bases and 6 bases respectively, with 12 bases between them. Per the germline V gene, CDR1 is MNHEY and CDR2 is SVGAGI. CDR3 size: 13 residues. The CDR3 spells CASRGAWGQPQHF. The DNA for the CDR3 is TGTGCCAGCAGAGGGGCTTGGGGTCAGCCCCAGCATTTT.

The J gene is TRBJ1-2, the V gene TRBV30; the D gene is possibly TRBD1 (6 bases). V was cut by 3 bases and J by 2 bases, with 10 bases left in between. CDR1 is GTSNPN, CDR2 SVGIG, per germline (reference sequence). The CDR3 is made up of 13 amino acids. The chain's CDR3 is CAWSPGQNYGYTF. The CDR3 DNA reads TGTGCCTGGAGCCCGGGACAAAACTATGGCTACACCTTC.

The chain carries TRBV2 and TRBJ2-5; tentatively, D is TRBD1 (6 bases). Germline loops: CDR1 SNHLY, CDR2 FYNNEI. CDR3 length equals 15 residues. The germline V and J ends were trimmed by 2 bases and 0 bases, with 10 bases remaining between them. The CDR3 region has the DNA TGTGCCAGCAGTGAATTGGGACACAACCAAGAGACCCAGTACTTC. Translating gives CASSELGHNQETQYF.

This clone was detected only once. CDR3 nucleotides: TGTGCCAGCACCTGGACAGCGGATAATTCACCCCTCCACTTT. This translates into CASTWTADNSPLHF. This rearrangement joins TRBV2 to TRBJ1-6; D might be TRBD1 (6 bases). The CDR3 totals 14 residues. V lost 7 bases to trimming and J lost 5 bases, with 12 bases between them. The germline gives CDR1 SNHLY, CDR2 FYNNEI.

This sequence joins TRBV12-5 and TRBJ2-3; 7 bases agree with TRBD2. CDR3 size: 16 residues. Per the germline V gene, CDR1 is LGHNT and CDR2 is FRNRAP. Trimming at V came to 1 base and at J to 3 bases, leaving 7 bases not matched to a gene. The CDR3 coding sequence is TGTGCTAGTGGTTTGGCTAGCGGTTTTACAACAGATACGCAGTATTTT. It encodes CASGLASGFTTDTQYF.

This chain links TRBV18 with TRBJ1-5, with TRBD1 matching over 10 bases. V dropped 0 bases and J dropped 6; count of bases not matched to a gene: 5. The CDR3 spans 16 residues. The germline CDR1 and CDR2 sequences are KGHSH and LQKENI. The CDR3 sequence: CASSPPGTGVGQPQHF. Written as DNA, the CDR3 is TGTGCCAGCTCACCACCAGGGACAGGGGTGGGTCAGCCCCAGCATTTT.

The J gene is TRBJ1-5, the V gene TRBV2, with D tentatively TRBD1 (5 bases). The germline CDR1 and CDR2 sequences are SNHLY and FYNNEI. The CDR3 spans 15 residues. Trimming shortened V by 6 bases and J by 6 bases, and 18 bases separated the two germline ends. The CDR3 loop is CASSETGSISQPQHF. The CDR3 nucleotides read TGTGCCAGCAGCGAAACAGGATCAATTAGTCAGCCCCAGCATTTT.

This chain uses TRBV5-1 with TRBJ2-7, with a tentative D call TRBD1 (5 bases). Looked up from germline, CDR1 is SGHRS and CDR2 is YFSETQ. Trimming stripped 1 base from V and 1 base from J, with 12 bases between. The CDR3 extends over 15 amino acids. The CDR3 DNA sequence: TGCGCCAGCAGCTTGAGGCCAGGGTCATCCTACGAGCAGTACTTC. Its translation: CASSLRPGSSYEQYF.

This clone came up a few times. The rearrangement links TRBV18 to TRBJ2-4, with 8 bases lining up with TRBD1. The germline CDR1 and CDR2 sequences are KGHSH and LQKENI. V shed 0 bases, J shed 9 bases, and the junction held 4 bases outside the gene matches. The CDR3 loop spans 14 amino acids. CDR3 loop: CASSPPGQGGIQYF. The CDR3 coding sequence is TGTGCCAGCTCACCACCTGGACAGGGAGGCATTCAGTACTTC. The entire variable domain, with the rest obtained from reference TRBV18 and TRBJ2-4, is as follows: NAGVMQNPRHLVRRRGQEARLRCSPMKGHSHVYWYRQLPEEGLKFMVYLQKENIIDESGMPKERFSAEFPKEGPSILRIQQVVRGDSAAYFCASSPPGQGGIQYFGAGTRLSVL.

This clone was seen once. V usage is TRBV28 and J usage is TRBJ1-6, with no clear D. V was clipped by 6 bases and J by 7 bases, with 19 bases between them. This CDR3 has 16 amino acids. Germline CDR1 is MDHEN and CDR2 is SYDVKM. The CDR3 here is CASSQDSLATNSPLHF. The DNA for the CDR3 is TGTGCCAGCAGCCAAGACTCGTTAGCTACGAATTCACCCCTCCACTTT.

The V call is TRBV3-1 (or the pseudogene TRBV3-2), the J call TRBJ1-6, with TRBD1 matching over 8 bases. CDR1 LGHDT and CDR2 YNNKEL come from the germline V gene (reference sequence). This CDR3 is built from 15 residues. Trimming removed 1 base from V and 10 bases from J; junction bases left unmatched: 6. The CDR3 spells CASSQAGGAGSPLHF. The CDR3 bases are TGTGCCAGCAGCCAAGCAGGGGGCGCGGGGTCACCCCTCCACTTT.

This clone is a singleton in its sample. The identical CDR3 is also encoded by other nucleotide sequences in the sample. This chain connects TRBV7-8 to TRBJ1-1; TRBD1 agrees at 10 bases. V gave up 5 bases and J gave up 2 bases; unmatched junction bases: 8. This CDR3 has 16 residues. Looked up from germline, CDR1 is SGHVS and CDR2 is FQNEAQ. CDR3 sequence reads: CASSLRDRGSNTEAFF. The CDR3, as DNA: TGTGCCAGCAGCCTCCGGGACAGGGGATCAAACACTGAAGCTTTCTTT.

Of note for this clone: This sample includes further DNA sequences coding for the same CDR3. The chain uses TRBV18 and TRBJ1-1; D might be TRBD1 (6 bases). CDR3 length: 14 amino acids. CDR1 is KGHSH and CDR2 is LQKENI in the germline V gene. The ends were cut back, 3 bases at V and 2 bases at J, with 10 bases in the middle. The CDR3 sequence is CASSPSTGNTEAFF. The CDR3 region has the DNA TGTGCCAGCTCACCCTCGACAGGAAACACTGAAGCTTTCTTT. Full variable domain (outside the CDR3, taken from reference TRBV18 and TRBJ1-1): NAGVMQNPRHLVRRRGQEARLRCSPMKGHSHVYWYRQLPEEGLKFMVYLQKENIIDESGMPKERFSAEFPKEGPSILRIQQVVRGDSAAYFCASSPSTGNTEAFFGQGTRLTVV.

This chain connects TRBV4-2 to TRBJ1-2, with 8 bases lining up with TRBD1. This CDR3 region has 14 residues. Germline V CDR1 and CDR2: LGHNA, YNFKEQ. With V trimmed by 3 bases and J by 8 bases, 8 bases remained unmatched. This chain's CDR3 is CASSHDRGQRGYTF. CDR3 DNA: TGTGCCAGCAGCCACGACAGGGGCCAGAGGGGCTACACCTTC.

The chain uses TRBV18 and TRBJ2-2; 11 bases align to TRBD2. The CDR3 contains 17 residues. Germline V gene lookup returns CDR1 KGHSH and CDR2 LQKENI. The ends lost 4 bases at V and 2 bases at J; junction bases unmatched: 6. The CDR3 here is CASSLTGLAGNTGELFF. CDR3 DNA: TGTGCCAGCTCACTAACAGGACTAGCGGGCAACACCGGGGAGCTGTTTTTT.

V is TRBV7-3 and J is TRBJ1-6; D unresolved. CDR1 and CDR2 from the germline V gene are SGHTA and FQGTGA. CDR3 size: 15 residues. The V gene lost 0 bases and the J gene lost 8 bases, with 11 bases spanning the gap. Written as DNA, the CDR3 is TGTGCCAGCAGCTTAACAACCGCTCCAGATTCACCCCTCCACTTT. Protein sequence: CASSLTTAPDSPLHF.

This sequence joins TRBV7-2 and TRBJ2-7; 10 nucleotides agree with TRBD2. J lost 6 bases, V lost 5 bases, and 7 bases had no gene match. The germline CDR1 and CDR2 sequences are SGHTA and FQGNSA. The CDR3 is 14 amino acids. CDR3 nucleotides: TGTGCCAGCAGCCCCCCCGGGACTAGCGCCGAGCAGTACTTC. Translated, it gives CASSPPGTSAEQYF.

The rearrangement links TRBV6-2 or TRBV6-3 to TRBJ1-6; TRBD1 is a possible D gene (5 bases). CDR1 MNHEY and CDR2 SVGEGT come from the germline V gene. V lost 2 bases and J lost 8, with 10 bases in between. This CDR3 is 14 amino acids long. CDR3 nucleotide sequence: TGTGCCAGCAGTTACAACGGAGGGGATTCACCCCTCCACTTT. This translates into CASSYNGGDSPLHF.

This clone was recorded once. This CDR3 is CSVDGAGLQETQYF. CDR3 bases: TGCAGCGTTGATGGTGCGGGACTTCAAGAGACCCAGTACTTC. The genes are TRBV29-1 and TRBJ2-5; D is possibly TRBD2 (6 bases). Trimming shortened V by 3 bases and J by 2 bases, and 13 bases separated the two germline ends. The CDR3 covers 14 residues. Germline CDR1 SQVTM, CDR2 ANQGSEA.

CDR3 coding DNA: TGTGCCAGCAGTTTACTACAGTATCATGGCTACACCTTC. Translated: CASSLLQYHGYTF. The V and J genes are TRBV28 and TRBJ1-2, with unresolved D. Trimming stripped 2 bases from V and 6 bases from J, with 10 bases between. This CDR3 has 13 amino acids. Per the germline V gene, CDR1 is MDHEN and CDR2 is SYDVKM.

The chain couples TRBV18 to TRBJ1-3, with D hard to call. The germline V gene has CDR1 KGHSH and CDR2 LQKENI. V gave up 5 bases and J gave up 8 bases, with 13 bases separating them. This CDR3 spans 13 amino acids. The CDR3 DNA reads TGTGCCAGCTCAGCGACCCTCGGGGACACCATATATTTT. Translation gives CASSATLGDTIYF.

This clone was observed a few times. The chain uses TRBV19 and TRBJ2-7; D might be TRBD2 (6 bases). The CDR3 loop spans 14 amino acids. Germline V gives CDR1 LNHDA, CDR2 SQIVND (reference sequence). Trimming pared 5 bases from V and 4 bases from J, leaving 15 bases between. The chain's CDR3 is CASSPGRESYEQYF. CDR3 DNA: TGTGCCAGTAGTCCGGGCCGGGAGTCATACGAGCAGTACTTC.

V gene TRBV6-5 combines with J gene TRBJ1-3; tentatively, D is TRBD1 (6 bases). The CDR3 covers 14 residues. Germline loops: CDR1 MNHEY, CDR2 SVGAGI. Trimming removed 5 bases from V and 2 bases from J, with 10 bases in between. CDR3 residues: CASSPQGPGNTIYF. Here the CDR3 DNA reads TGTGCCAGCAGTCCACAGGGACCTGGAAACACCATATATTTT.

V is TRBV19 and J is TRBJ2-7, with 7 bases matching TRBD1. Trimming removed 5 bases from V and 5 bases from J; junction bases left unmatched: 9. The CDR3 has 14 amino acids. Germline CDR1 LNHDA, CDR2 SQIVND (reference sequence). The CDR3 DNA follows: TGTGCCAGTAGTGGAAACCGGGACAGCCACGAGCAGTACTTC. Its protein product is CASSGNRDSHEQYF.

This clone has just a few counts. The V gene is TRBV4-2, the J gene TRBJ2-2; 8 bases map to TRBD1. Trimming removed 6 bases from V and 5 bases from J; junction bases left unmatched: 8. Germline CDR1 reads LGHNA; CDR2 reads YNFKEQ. The length of the CDR3 is 15 residues. The CDR3 coding sequence is TGTGCCAGCAGTAAGTCAGGGGGCCCAACCGGGGAGCTGTTTTTT. Its protein product is CASSKSGGPTGELFF.

V and J are TRBV7-3 and TRBJ1-6, with TRBD1 matching over 8 bases. The CDR3 runs 14 residues. Germline loops: CDR1 SGHTA, CDR2 FQGTGA. V lost 6 bases to trimming and J lost 9 bases; unmatched junction nucleotides: 7. The CDR3 bases are TGTGCCAGCAGTTCTCAGGGGGCGCTTTCACCCCTCCACTTT. As protein: CASSSQGALSPLHF. The entire variable domain, with the rest obtained from reference TRBV7-3 and TRBJ1-6, is as follows: GAGVSQTPSNKVTEKGKYVELRCDPISGHTALYWYRQSLGQGPEFLIYFQGTGAADDSGLPNDRFFAVRPEGSVSTLKIQRTERGDSAVYLCASSSQGALSPLHFGNGTRLTVT.

A note on this clone: Its ends do not fully match the called genes, so a read error is possible. The rearrangement uses TRBV5-4 and TRBJ1-2, with D possibly being TRBD1 (5 bases). CDR1 is SGHNT and CDR2 is YYREEE in the germline V gene (reference sequence). The CDR3 is made up of 12 amino acids. CDR3 sequence reads: CVSSFRFRGNTF. The DNA of the CDR3 is TGTGTCAGCAGCTTTAGATTTAGGGGAAACACCTTC.